Following are 21 T cell receptor beta chains from one sample sequenced in a study of regulatory T cells in long-lasting Graves disease. The time point here: persistent/refractory GD, antithyroid drugs over 5 years with positive TRAb. There was RNA extracted from PBMCs, and the TCR library was made from it. Construction of TCR beta libraries relied on iRepertoire HTBI primers and on Arm-PCR targeting CDR3 regions. TCRdb called the multiplex PCR reads again in MiXCR, with one record for every CDR3 protein. Of around 450,000 distinct CDR3 sequences listed, approximately 21% are singletons. Sequences were derived from peripheral blood mononuclear cells (PBMCs), sampled when the disease was refractory, from a patient treated with antithyroid drugs. Receptor source: a female donor with Graves disease.

This clonotype was detected ten times or more. The rearrangement links TRBV7-2 to TRBJ1-5, with TRBD1 matching 7 bases. The CDR3 is made up of 16 amino acids. Germline V gene data show CDR1 as SGHTA and CDR2 as FQGNSA. J was trimmed by 4 bases and V by 1 base; bases with no gene match: 7. CDR3 sequence: CASSLGQQGNNQPQHF. The CDR3 region has the DNA TGTGCCAGCAGCTTAGGCCAACAGGGGAATAATCAGCCCCAGCATTTT.

This clonotype was seen many times. At one boundary the junction diverges from the germline segment, which might be a read error. The V call is TRBV11-3, the J call TRBJ2-5; 9 nucleotides match TRBD2. The CDR3 totals 13 residues. The germline V gene encodes CDR1 SGHNT and CDR2 YENEEA. DNA of the CDR3: TGTGCCAGCAGCTTAGTCTCTAGCGGGAAGCAAAACTTC. Encoded protein: CASSLVSSGKQNF.

This clonotype was detected once. The chain links TRBV30 to TRBJ2-7; D possibly corresponds to TRBD2 (5 bases). The CDR3 is 11 residues long. Per the germline V gene, CDR1 is GTSNPN and CDR2 is SVGIG (reference sequence). Trimming took 2 bases from V and 7 from J, leaving 9 bases between them. The CDR3 loop reads CAWSLASEQYF. CDR3 bases: TGTGCCTGGAGTTTAGCGTCTGAGCAGTACTTC.

This clonotype was counted between two and nine times. The chain is built from TRBV4-1 and TRBJ1-1; D is unclear. CDR3 size: 14 residues. V was clipped by 1 base and J by 5 bases, with 11 bases between them. Germline-derived CDR1 and CDR2 are MGHRA and YSYEKL. CDR3: CASSQVGRGTEAFF. In DNA, the CDR3 is TGCGCCAGCAGCCAAGTGGGTCGAGGGACTGAAGCTTTCTTT.

This clonotype was detected many times. This chain joins TRBV20-1 and TRBJ2-7; 7 bases agree with TRBD1. In germline, CDR1 is DFQATT, CDR2 SNEGSKA (reference sequence). With V trimmed by 3 bases and J by 4 bases, 12 bases remained unmatched. The CDR3 runs 15 residues. CDR3: CSARFRDSLVYEQYF. The CDR3 DNA sequence: TGCAGTGCTAGGTTCCGGGACAGCTTAGTTTACGAGCAGTACTTC.

This clonotype has only a few counts. V and J are TRBV5-6 and TRBJ1-1; a weak D match, TRBD1 (5 bases). Trimming pared 4 bases from V and 0 bases from J, leaving 16 bases between. The CDR3 loop spans 16 amino acids. The germline gives CDR1 SGHDT, CDR2 YYEEEE. CDR3 amino acids: CASSRARQPLNTEAFF. CDR3 bases: TGTGCCAGCAGCCGGGCCAGACAGCCCTTGAACACTGAAGCTTTCTTT.

This clonotype was seen ten or more times. The chain couples TRBV28 to TRBJ1-5, with 8 positions matching TRBD1. Germline V gives CDR1 MDHEN, CDR2 SYDVKM. V gave up 7 bases and J gave up 2 bases; unmatched junction bases: 7. The CDR3 extends over 15 amino acids. The CDR3 spells CASTTDRVGNQPQHF. The CDR3 DNA reads TGTGCCAGCACAACGGACAGGGTAGGCAATCAGCCCCAGCATTTT.

This clonotype was seen only a few times. The CDR3 is CASSAGGAFRTGELFF. CDR3 sequence (DNA): TGTGCCAGCAGCGCTGGCGGGGCCTTTAGGACCGGGGAGCTGTTTTTT. The V call is TRBV25-1, the J call TRBJ2-2, with a weak D call TRBD2 (6 bases). Trimming removed 6 bases from V and 5 bases from J, with 19 bases in between. The CDR3 length is 16 residues. From germline, CDR1 is MGHDK and CDR2 SYGVNS.

This clonotype was seen repeatedly, ten times or more. The gene calls are TRBV20-1 and TRBJ1-6; D not certain. V lost 0 bases and J 5 bases, leaving 8 bases between the germline ends. CDR3 length equals 14 residues. Germline lookup yields CDR1 DFQATT and CDR2 SNEGSKA (reference sequence). The chain's CDR3 is CSARDSQNNSPLHF. DNA for the CDR3: TGCAGTGCTAGAGATTCCCAAAATAATTCACCCCTCCACTTT.

The chain has TRBV28 and TRBJ2-5; a possible D gene is TRBD1 (6 bases). CDR1 is MDHEN, CDR2 SYDVKM, per germline. The CDR3 runs 15 residues. Trimming shortened V by 7 bases and J by 4 bases, and 19 bases separated the two germline ends. In DNA, the CDR3 is TGTGCCAGCACCCCCAGGCAGGGGCAAGGAGAGACCCAGTACTTC. Protein: CASTPRQGQGETQYF.

This chain connects TRBV7-2 to TRBJ2-7, with TRBD2 identical over 13 bases. This CDR3 is 15 amino acids long. Per the germline V gene, CDR1 is SGHTA and CDR2 is FQGNSA. The J segment lost 10 bases and the V segment lost 0 bases, leaving 6 bases of the junction unmatched. The CDR3 DNA follows: TGTGCCAGCAGCTTAGCCGGACTAGCGGGGGCGCACCAGTACTTC. Amino acids: CASSLAGLAGAHQYF.

As concerns this clonotype: A much larger clone differs from this one at a single base, so this may be a read error. The CDR3 carries no conserved terminal phenylalanine or tryptophan, so it likely arises from a read error. This sequence joins TRBV28 and TRBJ1-3; TRBD1 might be the D (5 bases). Trimming shortened V by 5 bases and J by 9 bases, and 20 bases separated the two germline ends. Germline loops: CDR1 MDHEN, CDR2 SYDVKM. The CDR3 is made up of 15 amino acids. The CDR3 DNA reads as TGTGCCAGCAGTCCCGGCGGGGCGGGAAAAAGCACCATATATCTT. Translated, it gives CASSPGGAGKSTIYL.

This clonotype was counted at least ten times. The chain is built from TRBV12-3 or TRBV12-4 and TRBJ1-2; 8 nucleotides align to TRBD1. Germline trimming cut 6 bases from V and 4 bases from J; bases unmatched to any gene: 7. The CDR3 contains 14 residues. CDR3 DNA sequence: TGTGCCAGCAGGCGACAGGGGAGCACCTATGGCTACACCTTC. The encoded protein is CASRRQGSTYGYTF.

This clonotype appeared many times. The chain employs TRBV28 and TRBJ1-3; tentatively, D is TRBD1 (6 bases). V lost 5 bases to trimming and J lost 0 bases, with 11 bases between them. CDR1 is MDHEN and CDR2 is SYDVKM in the germline V gene. This CDR3 region has 15 residues. The CDR3 protein is CASSTAGVSGNTIYF. The CDR3 DNA follows: TGTGCCAGCAGTACCGCAGGGGTCTCTGGAAACACCATATATTTT. Supplemented by reference TRBV28 and TRBJ1-3, the full variable domain reads DVKVTQSSRYLVKRTGEKVFLECVQDMDHENMFWYRQDPGLGLRLIYFSYDVKMKEKGDIPEGYSVSREKKERFSLILESASTNQTSMYLCASSTAGVSGNTIYFGEGSWLTVV.

This clonotype was observed a single time. The chain is built from TRBV10-3 and TRBJ2-2; D remains ambiguous. V was cut by 7 bases and J by 4 bases, with 10 bases left in between. Germline V gene sequence: CDR1 ENHRY, CDR2 SYGVKD. This CDR3 comprises 13 residues. The CDR3 spells CAITPVGTGELFF. CDR3 coding DNA: TGTGCCATCACCCCGGTCGGCACCGGGGAGCTGTTTTTT.

This clonotype has at least ten counts. The chain combines TRBV28 with TRBJ1-4; TRBD1 is a possible D gene (5 bases). V was pared by 6 bases and J by 8 bases, with 16 bases between. The germline V gene encodes CDR1 MDHEN and CDR2 SYDVKM. CDR3 length: 14 residues. The CDR3 DNA sequence: TGTGCCAGCAGCTCTTCGGGGCCCGTCGAAAAACTGTTTTTT. Encoded protein: CASSSSGPVEKLFF.

This clonotype was seen many times. Written as DNA, the CDR3 is TGTGCCAGCACCTCCATATCTGGGACAGGAGTCCAAGAGACCCAGTACTTC. Encoded protein: CASTSISGTGVQETQYF. The chain combines TRBV6-1 with TRBJ2-5; 8 bases are shared with TRBD1. The CDR3 consists of 17 residues. Per germline, CDR1 MNHNS and CDR2 SASEGT. J was trimmed by 1 base and V by 7 bases; bases with no gene match: 14.

The chain employs TRBV6-2 or TRBV6-3 and TRBJ1-5; no reliable D call. This CDR3 has 13 amino acids. The germline V and J ends were trimmed by 4 bases and 5 bases, with 9 bases remaining between them. CDR1 is MNHEY and CDR2 is SVGEGT in the germline V gene. The CDR3 loop reads CASSSRRDQPQHF. In DNA, the CDR3 is TGTGCCAGCAGTTCTCGGAGGGATCAGCCCCAGCATTTT.

This clonotype was counted only a few times. The junction shows a germline mismatch at one end, possibly a read error. For the CDR3, the DNA is TGTGCCAGCGGATCAGGGCCGGATTTT. This encodes CASGSGPDF. The chain carries TRBV28 and TRBJ1-3; maybe TRBD1 (5 bases). This CDR3 is 9 amino acids long. The germline V gene encodes CDR1 MDHEN and CDR2 SYDVKM.

This clonotype was recorded a few times. This chain links TRBV19 with TRBJ2-7; tentatively, D is TRBD1 (6 bases). The length of the CDR3 is 15 residues. Between the trimmed V and J ends, which lost 3 bases and 2 bases, there was a span of 14 bases. Germline V CDR1 and CDR2: LNHDA, SQIVND (reference sequence). CDR3 bases: TGTGCCAGTAGTATTCCCGGGACACTTACCTACGAGCAGTACTTC. Its translation is CASSIPGTLTYEQYF.

This clonotype was recorded a few times. The V gene is TRBV15, the J gene TRBJ2-7; tentatively, D is TRBD2 (5 bases). Deletions cut 0 bases from V and 4 bases from J, with 13 bases between. The germline V gene has CDR1 LNHNV and CDR2 YYDKDF (reference sequence). The CDR3 runs to 15 residues. CDR3 nucleotide sequence: TGTGCCACCAGCAGAGATGAGGGTACAGCTTACGAGCAGTACTTC. Protein product: CATSRDEGTAYEQYF.